This T cell receptor (beta chain) was observed in a study of T cell repertoires in cytomegalovirus infection. Across the whole study: A matching HLA type, together with CMV infection, was signaled by public TCR beta signatures. Study outcomes and limitations: Carriage of CMV together with the relevant HLA was identifiable through cumulative public TCR beta family frequency.

As regards this clonotype: Its antigen is not identified.

CDR3 length: 17 residues. The V end lost 3 bases, the J end lost 5 bases, and 22 bases lay between the germline ends. Germline-derived CDR1 and CDR2 are MNHEY and SVGAGI. MiXCR was run by TCRdb on the reads, yielding one entry per CDR3 protein. Of approximately 500,000 distinct CDR3 sequences in the sample, 16% were seen once. The chain is built from TRBV6-5 and TRBJ1-2; no definite D call. The receptor's source is a human donor in good health (CMV status not recorded). Some clones in this sample may be carry-over from other donors' samples. Source material: CD8+ T cells from PBMCs. CDR3 in DNA: TGTGCCAGCAGTTATTTTCCCCACCGGACGTTGCGGTATGGCTACACCTTC. Translated: CASSYFPHRTLRYGYTF.